This TCR beta chain was sequenced during a study of blood T cell repertoires in COVID-19. For the study at large: T cells, B-cell-depleted T cells, or PBMCs provided the cDNA or gDNA that served as material.

Patients of the Seattle cohort, enrolled during active infection, were followed longitudinally. Per the original data handling: Amplification from reference gene primers served as the basis for estimated nucleated cell counts. The data were produced by immunoSEQ multiplex PCR, yet TCRdb's version contains in-frame clones alone and is incomplete. V and J calls and clone size are those listed in that table; D and trimming were worked out from the DNA. This sample has approximately 350,000 clones, with more than 70% found just once. V dropped 6 bases and J dropped 7 bases, with 13 bases sitting between them. CDR1 is SNHLY, CDR2 FYNNEI, per germline. The CDR3 runs 12 residues.

The chain recombines TRBV2 with TRBJ2-7; D not resolved. The sequence came from a woman between 65 and 79 years old with COVID-19, enrolled during active disease. The specimen was peripheral blood. CDR3 DNA: TGTGCCAGCAGAGAATACGGGTGGGAGCAGTACTTC. This sequence encodes CASREYGWEQYF.